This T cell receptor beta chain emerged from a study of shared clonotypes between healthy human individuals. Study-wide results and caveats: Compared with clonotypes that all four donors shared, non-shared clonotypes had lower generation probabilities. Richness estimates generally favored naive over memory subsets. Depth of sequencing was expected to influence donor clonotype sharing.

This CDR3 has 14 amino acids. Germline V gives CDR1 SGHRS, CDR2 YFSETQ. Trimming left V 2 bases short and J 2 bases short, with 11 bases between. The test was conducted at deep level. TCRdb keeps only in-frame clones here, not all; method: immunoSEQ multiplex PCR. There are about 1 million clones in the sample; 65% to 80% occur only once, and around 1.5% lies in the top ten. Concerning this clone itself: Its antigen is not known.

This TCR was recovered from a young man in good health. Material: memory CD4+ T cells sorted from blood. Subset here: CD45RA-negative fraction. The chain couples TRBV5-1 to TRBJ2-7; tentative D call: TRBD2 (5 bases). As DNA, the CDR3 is TGCGCCAGCAGCTTACCCGGGAATGCCTACGAGCAGTACTTC. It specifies CASSLPGNAYEQYF.